Described below is a single T cell receptor (beta chain) sequence and its context. These data originate in a study of cytomegalovirus exposure and HLA in healthy donors. CDR1 is SGHRS, CDR2 YFSETQ, per germline. Trimming took off 4 bases at V and 7 bases at J, with 12 bases between the two ends. This CDR3 spans 13 amino acids. Primers for the PCR totalled 60 Vbeta and 13 Jbeta. Sequencing was performed with immunoSEQ multiplex PCR; in TCRdb, only in-frame clones are kept and a portion is missing. The sample holds 130,000 to 150,000 clones. The TCR sequence derives from a woman aged 45-65 years in good health and CMV-seronegative. Sequenced material: PBMCs. The chain carries TRBV5-1 and TRBJ1-5, with D perhaps TRBD1 (5 bases). Here the CDR3 reads CASSTLTGQPQHF. For the CDR3, the DNA is TGCGCCAGCAGCACTCTTACAGGACAGCCCCAGCATTTT.